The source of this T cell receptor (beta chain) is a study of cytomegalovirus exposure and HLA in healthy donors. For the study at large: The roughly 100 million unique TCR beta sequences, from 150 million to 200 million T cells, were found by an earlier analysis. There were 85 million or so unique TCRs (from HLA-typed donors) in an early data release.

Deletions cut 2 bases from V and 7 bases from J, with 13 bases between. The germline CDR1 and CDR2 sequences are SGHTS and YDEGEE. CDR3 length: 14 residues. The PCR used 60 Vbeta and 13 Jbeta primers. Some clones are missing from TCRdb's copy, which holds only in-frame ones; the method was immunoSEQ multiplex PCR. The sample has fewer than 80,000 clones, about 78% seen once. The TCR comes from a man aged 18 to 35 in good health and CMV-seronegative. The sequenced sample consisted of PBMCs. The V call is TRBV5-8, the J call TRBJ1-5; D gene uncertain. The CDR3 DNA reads TGTGCCAGCAGCTTAAGCTGGGCAGGACAGCCCCAGCATTTT. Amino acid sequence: CASSLSWAGQPQHF. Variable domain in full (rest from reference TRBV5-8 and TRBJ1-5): EAGVTQSPTHLIKTRGQQATLRCSPISGHTSVYWYQQALGLGLQFLLWYDEGEERNRGNFPPRFSGRQFPNYSSELNVNALELEDSALYLCASSLSWAGQPQHFGDGTRLSIL.